The 2 T cell receptor beta chains below all came from one sample that was sequenced in a study of shared T cell receptors in the human thymus. TCRdb's table, derived via immunoSEQ multiplex PCR, lists solely in-frame clones and lacks some. The sample shows 640,000 or so clones, 70% to 90% of them seen only once. This same sample was also taken into another study, of human thymus T cells.

Sequenced input: thymocytes. Source of these receptors: a boy under three years old with a congenital heart defect.

The V gene is TRBV7-9, the J gene TRBJ2-1; no clear D. The length of the CDR3 is 13 residues. CDR1 and CDR2 from the germline V gene are SEHNR and FQNEAQ (reference sequence). The V end lost 1 base, the J end lost 4 bases, and 5 bases lay between the germline ends. CDR3 region: CASSLVAYNEQFF. The CDR3 region has the DNA TGTGCCAGCAGCTTAGTTGCGTACAATGAGCAGTTCTTC.

V is TRBV29-1 and J is TRBJ2-2; 7 bases are shared with TRBD1. V dropped 4 bases and J dropped 2; count of bases not matched to a gene: 7. The CDR3 has 15 residues. Germline assignment: CDR1 SQVTM and CDR2 ANQGSEA. CDR3 in DNA: TGCAGCGTTGGTTCCGGGACAGTAAACACCGGGGAGCTGTTTTTT. Translating gives CSVGSGTVNTGELFF.